These 21 T cell receptor beta chains were sequenced from one sample in a study of long-term antiretroviral therapy in people with HIV. It was version v3.0 of the immunoSEQ assay that was run at survey level. The protocol was immunoSEQ multiplex PCR, while the TCRdb copy is restricted to in-frame clones and leaves out a portion. The data show around 26,000 clones, 85% to 95% seen once. Sequencing was performed on unsorted PBMCs, taken 7.6 years after starting antiretroviral therapy. The receptors were gathered from a woman aged 40 to 50 with HIV.

V and J are TRBV20-1 and TRBJ1-4; D is undetermined. Germline V CDR1 and CDR2: DFQATT, SNEGSKA (reference sequence). Trimming left V 6 bases short and J 4 bases short, with 6 bases between. This CDR3 is built from 11 residues. DNA of the CDR3: TGCAGTGCCACCAGTAATGAAAAACTGTTTTTT. This sequence encodes CSATSNEKLFF.

CDR3: CASSQRADRFYGYTF. CDR3 coding DNA: TGCGCCAGCAGCCAGAGAGCAGACAGGTTCTATGGCTACACCTTC. The rearrangement uses TRBV4-3 and TRBJ1-2; D may be TRBD1 (6 bases). Trimming shortened V by 3 bases and J by 4 bases, and 15 bases separated the two germline ends. This CDR3 spans 15 amino acids. The V gene's germline CDR1 is LGHNA and CDR2 YSLEER.

The chain has TRBV5-1 and TRBJ1-1; D gene unclear. This CDR3 is built from 15 residues. V gave up 3 bases and J gave up 6 bases, with 18 bases separating them. From germline, CDR1 is SGHRS and CDR2 YFSETQ. In nucleotides, the CDR3 is TGCGCCAGCAGCTCTCAAATGGAGGGTGGGGCTGAAGCTTTCTTT. It yields the protein CASSSQMEGGAEAFF.

The CDR3: CASTEQGGGYSPLHF. CDR3 nucleotides: TGTGCCAGCACCGAACAAGGGGGAGGGTATTCACCCCTCCACTTT. The rearrangement links TRBV7-8 to TRBJ1-6; possible D gene TRBD1, 6 bases. V was clipped by 7 bases and J by 8 bases, with 18 bases between them. This CDR3 has 15 residues. Germline loops: CDR1 SGHVS, CDR2 FQNEAQ.

V and J are TRBV5-4 and TRBJ1-1; the D gene is possibly TRBD1 (5 bases). Germline CDR1 reads SGHNT; CDR2 reads YYREEE (reference sequence). Trimming shortened V by 3 bases and J by 4 bases, and 16 bases separated the two germline ends. The length of the CDR3 is 15 residues. The DNA of the CDR3 is TGTGCCAGCAGCTGGGGGAGGGGCCGGGTCACTGAAGCTTTCTTT. Its protein is CASSWGRGRVTEAFF.

This rearrangement joins TRBV7-2 to TRBJ1-5; no clear D. Germline V gene lookup returns CDR1 SGHTA and CDR2 FQGNSA. The CDR3 extends over 14 amino acids. Trimming stripped 1 base from V and 7 bases from J, with 11 bases between. CDR3 loop: CASSLGTSSQPQHF. Written as DNA, the CDR3 is TGTGCCAGCAGCTTAGGGACCTCAAGCCAGCCCCAGCATTTT.

The chain links TRBV5-6 to TRBJ1-1, with D tentatively TRBD1 (6 bases). Germline V gives CDR1 SGHDT, CDR2 YYEEEE. This CDR3 region has 13 residues. Deletions cut 0 bases from V and 10 bases from J, with 13 bases between. The CDR3, as DNA: TGTGCCAGCAGCTTGGCAGGGGCTAAGGTAGCTTTCTTT. This codes for CASSLAGAKVAFF. Together with reference TRBV5-6 and TRBJ1-1, the CDR3 gives the full variable domain: DAGVTQSPTHLIKTRGQQVTLRCSPKSGHDTVSWYQQALGQGPQFIFQYYEEEERQRGNFPDRFSGHQFPNYSSELNVNALLLGDSALYLCASSLAGAKVAFFGQGTRLTVV.

The chain combines TRBV10-2 with TRBJ2-7; TRBD2 matches at 9 bases. The CDR3 is 16 residues long. Unmatched junction bases numbered 7, after V lost 2 bases and J lost 2 bases. Per germline, CDR1 WSHSY and CDR2 SAAADI. The CDR3 nucleotides are TGCGCCAGCAGTGAGCCCGGGACTAGCTGGCCCTACGAGCAGTACTTC. Translating it yields CASSEPGTSWPYEQYF.

V and J are TRBV5-1 and TRBJ2-7, with TRBD1 matching over 10 bases. This CDR3 has 17 amino acids. The germline CDR1 and CDR2 sequences are SGHRS and YFSETQ. V lost 0 bases and J lost 3; bases outside the gene matches: 9. CDR3 nucleotide sequence: TGCGCCAGCAGCTTGGCCCCGGGACAGGGGTTCTTCTACGAGCAGTACTTC. It translates to CASSLAPGQGFFYEQYF.

This clone was seen a single time. V is TRBV11-2 and J is TRBJ2-5; D could derive from TRBD1 or TRBD2 (5 bases each). Germline assignment: CDR1 SGHAT and CDR2 FQNNGV. This CDR3 is built from 16 residues. V gave up 1 base and J gave up 6 bases, with 18 bases separating them. The CDR3 region has the DNA TGTGCCAGCAGCTTAGCTGGGACGTCATCGGCCCAGACCCAGTACTTC. Translation: CASSLAGTSSAQTQYF.

This sequence joins TRBV19 and TRBJ1-2; D not resolved. Per germline, CDR1 LNHDA and CDR2 SQIVND (reference sequence). The CDR3 length is 13 residues. V lost 6 bases and J lost 7, with 15 bases in between. CDR3 DNA: TGTGCCAGTAGCAAGGTAACTAGCGGTGGCTACACCTTC. This gives the protein CASSKVTSGGYTF.

This chain links TRBV19 with TRBJ2-2; TRBD1 matches 8 bases. Trimming at V came to 4 bases and at J to 5 bases, leaving 12 bases not matched to a gene. The CDR3 has 17 amino acids. The germline gives CDR1 LNHDA, CDR2 SQIVND (reference sequence). This CDR3 is CASSRIFGTGLTGELFF. CDR3 in DNA: TGTGCCAGTAGTAGAATCTTTGGGACAGGACTTACCGGGGAGCTGTTTTTT.

The CDR3 region is CASSLSVVLAGGGAQYF. In DNA, the CDR3 is TGTGCCAGCAGCTTATCCGTGGTTCTAGCGGGGGGAGGGGCCCAGTACTTC. This chain connects TRBV7-8 to TRBJ2-5; 11 bases map to TRBD2. CDR3 length equals 17 residues. V was pared by 2 bases and J by 9 bases, with 14 bases of the junction left unmatched. CDR1 and CDR2 (germline): SGHVS, FQNEAQ.

This rearrangement joins TRBV6-5 to TRBJ2-1; perhaps TRBD2 as D (5 bases). CDR3 size: 15 residues. V was trimmed by 2 bases and J by 8 bases, leaving 16 bases between them. CDR1 MNHEY and CDR2 SVGAGI come from the germline V gene. The CDR3 spells CASSYARGRTYEQFF. The DNA for the CDR3 is TGTGCCAGCAGTTACGCCCGGGGTCGAACATATGAGCAGTTCTTC.

The chain combines TRBV7-2 with TRBJ2-7, with D possibly TRBD2 on 6 matching bases. Germline lookup yields CDR1 SGHTA and CDR2 FQGNSA. There are 14 residues in the CDR3. With 8 bases removed from V and 0 bases from J, the gap between germline ends came to 14 bases. CDR3 region: CASGPSVSSYEQYF. CDR3 DNA: TGTGCCAGCGGCCCTAGCGTGAGCTCCTACGAGCAGTACTTC.

The gene calls are TRBV6-1 and TRBJ1-1; no definite D call. The V end was cut by 0 bases, the J end by 1 base, with 6 bases between. The CDR3 contains 14 residues. The germline gives CDR1 MNHNS, CDR2 SASEGT. CDR3 protein: CASSEASQNTEAFF. The CDR3 nucleotides are TGTGCCAGCAGTGAAGCGAGCCAGAACACTGAAGCTTTCTTT.

This clone was counted a few times. The chain is built from TRBV19 and TRBJ1-5, with 7 positions matching TRBD1. Trimming cost V 7 bases and J 4 bases; bases outside gene matches: 10. Germline-derived CDR1 and CDR2 are LNHDA and SQIVND (reference sequence). The CDR3 consists of 15 residues. The CDR3: CASKAARGKNQPQHF. In DNA form, the CDR3 reads TGTGCCAGTAAAGCGGCCAGGGGGAAAAATCAGCCCCAGCATTTT. Variable domain in full (rest from reference TRBV19 and TRBJ1-5): DGGITQSPKYLFRKEGQNVTLSCEQNLNHDAMYWYRQDPGQGLRLIYYSQIVNDFQKGDIAEGYSVSREKKESFPLTVTSAQKNPTAFYLCASKAARGKNQPQHFGDGTRLSIL.

The chain uses TRBV6-5 and TRBJ2-7, with D tentatively TRBD1 (6 bases). This CDR3 comprises 13 residues. Trimming took off 2 bases at V and 3 bases at J, with 8 bases between the two ends. Per the germline V gene, CDR1 is MNHEY and CDR2 is SVGAGI. The CDR3 region is CASSYNRVYEQYF. CDR3 in DNA: TGTGCCAGCAGTTACAACAGGGTCTACGAGCAGTACTTC.

Here the CDR3 DNA reads TGTGCCAGCAGCTTATACCCTAGCGCAACAGATACGCAGTATTTT. It yields the protein CASSLYPSATDTQYF. This chain connects TRBV7-2 to TRBJ2-3; possibly TRBD2 for D (6 bases). V was cut by 2 bases and J by 3 bases, with 12 bases left in between. The V gene's germline CDR1 is SGHTA and CDR2 FQGNSA. This CDR3 is built from 15 residues.

This chain uses TRBV7-3 with TRBJ2-1, with unresolved D. The CDR3 extends over 16 amino acids. V was clipped by 0 bases and J by 0 bases, with 9 bases between them. Per the germline V gene, CDR1 is SGHTA and CDR2 is FQGTGA. CDR3 region: CASSLTAQSSYNEQFF. DNA for the CDR3: TGTGCCAGCAGCTTAACAGCGCAGAGCTCCTACAATGAGCAGTTCTTC.

The chain carries TRBV6-1 and TRBJ1-1, with 11 bases identical to TRBD1. CDR1 and CDR2 (germline): MNHNS, SASEGT. The CDR3 has 15 amino acids. The J segment lost 0 bases and the V segment lost 8 bases, leaving 5 bases of the junction unmatched. CDR3 sequence reads: CASCGTGGMNTEAFF. The CDR3 DNA is TGTGCCAGCTGCGGGACAGGGGGGATGAACACTGAAGCTTTCTTT.